The present T cell receptor beta chain was sequenced within a study of T cell repertoires in aging, cancer and after chemotherapy. A mixed TRB-A/B primer pool amplified rearranged TRB by multiplex touch-down PCR. TCRdb re-called the multiplex PCR reads through MiXCR, storing one row per CDR3 protein. The sample holds around 6,200 distinct CDR3 sequences, 25% to 30% seen once. Amplification of TCR beta used genomic DNA extracted from peripheral blood. Unmatched junction bases numbered 7, after V lost 5 bases and J lost 6 bases. CDR3 length equals 14 residues. Germline V gene sequence: CDR1 LNHDA, CDR2 SQIVND (reference sequence). Findings of the study overall: Rebound thymic output was suggested by rising median generation probability during chemotherapy in each cancer cohort.

In this sample, this clonotype is medium-sized. Antigen: not known. V and J are TRBV19 and TRBJ2-3; 8 bases match TRBD1. The clonotype originates from a human donor in good health. Sequences were obtained from blood. The CDR3 sequence is CASSSGQAWDTQYF. Here the CDR3 DNA reads TGTGCCAGTAGTTCGGGACAGGCATGGGATACGCAGTATTTT.